The following is a TCR beta chain sequence with its context. Its antigen is currently unknown. The source of the sample is a study of T cells in localized non-small cell lung cancer. Study-level points and caveats: In the blood, greater T cell density corresponded to longer overall survival. Appearing in adjacent lung were a median 57 of the top 100 tumor clones. Uninvolved adjacent lung had the highest recorded T cell clonality, with tumor below it.

Data came from immunoSEQ multiplex PCR; TCRdb stores just in-frame clones and leaves some out. The table shows over 40,000 clones, with 88% occurring only once. This TCR derives from an older female donor with stage I squamous cell lung carcinoma. The sample consisted of peripheral blood, taken before any cancer treatment.

CDR3 region: CASSLAGLYEQYF. CDR3 DNA: TGTGCCAGCAGCTTAGCCGGTCTTTACGAGCAGTACTTC. The chain employs TRBV7-6 and TRBJ2-7; no definite D call. Germline CDR1 SGHVS, CDR2 FNYEAQ. V lost 0 bases and J lost 4, with 7 bases in between. The length of the CDR3 is 13 residues.